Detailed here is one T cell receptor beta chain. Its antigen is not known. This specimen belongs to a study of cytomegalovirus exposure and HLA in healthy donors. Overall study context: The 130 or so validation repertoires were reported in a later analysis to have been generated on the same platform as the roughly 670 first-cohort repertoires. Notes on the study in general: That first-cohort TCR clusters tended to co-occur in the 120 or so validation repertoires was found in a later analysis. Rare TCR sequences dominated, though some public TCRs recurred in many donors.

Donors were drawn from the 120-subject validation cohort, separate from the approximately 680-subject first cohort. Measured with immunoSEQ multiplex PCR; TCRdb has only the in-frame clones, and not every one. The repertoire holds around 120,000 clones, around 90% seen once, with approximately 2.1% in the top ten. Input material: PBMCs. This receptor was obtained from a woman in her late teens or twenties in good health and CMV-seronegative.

The CDR3 DNA sequence: TGTGCCAGCTCACGGCAGGGGAACACTGAAGCTTTCTTT. Encoded protein: CASSRQGNTEAFF. The chain links TRBV18 to TRBJ1-1, with D possibly being TRBD1 (5 bases). V was shortened by 4 bases and J by 1 base, with 7 bases between the two germline ends. Germline V lookup: CDR1 KGHSH, CDR2 LQKENI. This CDR3 is 13 amino acids long.